The clone carrying this TCR beta chain was recorded many times. Antigen specificity is unknown. CDR3 length: 17 residues. Germline V gene lookup returns CDR1 MDHEN and CDR2 SYDVKM. Trimming pared 4 bases from V and 3 bases from J, leaving 19 bases between. 450 to 600 ng RNA was reverse transcribed with alpha and beta constant-region primers. Each of the alpha and beta chains got its own library through chain-specific third strand synthesis with indices. The SP2 site served as the priming point for second strand synthesis. TCRdb recomputed calls from the 5' RACE reads with MiXCR, one row per CDR3 protein. The repertoire holds approximately 6,000 distinct CDR3 sequences, with about a tenth as singletons. This specimen comes from a study of HIV-infected patients and healthy controls. All unsorted peripheral T cells were captured because whole blood was used without fractionation. General study points: CDR3 sharing between individuals was lower in HIV-infected patients than in healthy controls.

This receptor was identified in an adult with HIV infection. The V and J genes are TRBV28 and TRBJ1-5; a weak D match, TRBD1 (6 bases). Sequencing was performed on blood, taken before antiretroviral therapy. CDR3 sequence: CASSYGEEGGDNQPQHF. CDR3 coding DNA: TGTGCCAGCAGTTACGGCGAGGAGGGGGGGGACAATCAGCCCCAGCATTTT.